The 12 T cell receptor beta chains below were found in one sample sequenced in a study of T cell clonality in common variable immunodeficiency. These receptors have no known antigen. Libraries were prepared by immunoSEQ multiplex PCR; TCRdb keeps only in-frame clonotypes and omits some of them. The sample was found to contain tens of thousands of clones, and every one recurs. Findings and limits, study-wide: Reportedly, TCR beta sequences from common variable immunodeficiency showed fewer deletions and N-nucleotide insertions.

The specimen was peripheral blood mononuclear cells. The receptors derive from a human donor with common variable immunodeficiency.

On this clone itself: The sequenced fragment ends 3 residues before the CDR3 boundary, so the rest is inferred from the germline J gene. This chain links TRBV7-6 with TRBJ2-5; the D is unclear. The CDR3 is 15 amino acids. CDR1 and CDR2 from the germline V gene are SGHVS and FNYEAQ. V was trimmed by 1 base and J by 5 bases, leaving 14 bases between them. CDR3 sequence reads: CASSLVGLDGETQYF. The covered CDR3 bases are TGTGCCAGCAGCTTAGTTGGCCTTGATGGTGAGACC.

The CDR3 loop is CASSDGQGNYGYTF. CDR3 bases read: TGTGCCAGCAGTGATGGACAGGGTAACTATGGC. The chain links TRBV2 to TRBJ1-2, with TRBD1 identical over 8 bases. Read coverage stops 3 residues before the CDR3 terminus; the germline J gene supplies the remainder. From germline, CDR1 is SNHLY and CDR2 FYNNEI. V trimming: 3 bases; J trimming: 1 base; junction bases outside the gene matches: 1. The CDR3 runs 14 residues.

Concerning this clone: The read finishes 3 residues shy of the CDR3 end, and the germline J gene is used to complete it. This chain joins TRBV2 and TRBJ2-1; TRBD1 matches at 9 bases. The CDR3 is 13 residues long. Germline V gene lookup returns CDR1 SNHLY and CDR2 FYNNEI. V was pared by 10 bases and J by 9 bases, with 10 bases of the junction left unmatched. CDR3 residues: CAIRTGVLGEQFF. Incomplete CDR3 DNA: TGTGCCATAAGGACAGGGGTCCTCGGTGAG.

The sample holds many counts of this clone. The missing CDR3 end, 3 residues past where the read stops, is filled in from the germline J gene. V is TRBV18 and J is TRBJ1-5; tentative D call: TRBD1 (5 bases). This CDR3 spans 14 amino acids. V was shortened by 2 bases and J by 7 bases, with 12 bases between the two germline ends. The V gene's germline CDR1 is KGHSH and CDR2 LQKENI. The CDR3 is CASSPDSIQQPQHF. The DNA read from the CDR3 is TGTGCCAGCTCACCAGACAGTATCCAGCAGCCC. Complete variable domain (other parts from reference TRBV18 and TRBJ1-5): NAGVMQNPRHLVRRRGQEARLRCSPMKGHSHVYWYRQLPEEGLKFMVYLQKENIIDESGMPKERFSAEFPKEGPSILRIQQVVRGDSAAYFCASSPDSIQQPQHFGDGTRLSIL.

Note on this clone: The CDR3 extends 3 residues past the end of the read, so its final part is completed from the germline J gene. V gene TRBV5-1 combines with J gene TRBJ2-7, with 13 bases matching TRBD2. The CDR3 contains 16 residues. Unmatched junction bases numbered 7, after V lost 4 bases and J lost 3 bases. CDR1 SGHRS and CDR2 YFSETQ come from the germline V gene. The sequenced CDR3 bases are TGCGCCAGCAGCCAACTCGGACTAGCGGGGGTCTACGAG. Amino acid sequence: CASSQLGLAGVYE. The entire CDR3 protein is CASSQLGLAGVYEQYF.

This clone has at least ten counts. The read is 3 residues too short to cover the CDR3 end, so that end is filled in from the germline J gene. This chain joins TRBV4-1 and TRBJ1-6, with D perhaps matching TRBD1 (6 bases). This CDR3 has 15 amino acids. Trimming stripped 2 bases from V and 9 bases from J, with 14 bases between. The germline V gene has CDR1 MGHRA and CDR2 YSYEKL. The sequenced part of the CDR3 DNA is TGCGCCAGCAGCCAATTCACAGGGTTGGGTTCACCC. It specifies CASSQFTGLGSP. The complete CDR3 protein is CASSQFTGLGSPLHF.

To note about this clone: The CDR3 is cut off 3 residues early in the read; its end comes from the germline J gene. V and J are TRBV6-1 and TRBJ2-7; D is possibly TRBD1 (6 bases). Germline V lookup: CDR1 MNHNS, CDR2 SASEGT. Deletions cut 0 bases from V and 5 bases from J, with 11 bases between. The CDR3 loop spans 14 amino acids. CDR3 sequence: CASSEAGTGNEQYF. The CDR3 bases that were read are TGTGCCAGCAGTGAAGCGGGAACAGGGAACGAG.

In this sample, this clone turned up a few times. The CDR3 end is not reached by the read, which stops 3 residues before it; the germline J gene fills it in. The chain employs TRBV6-2 or TRBV6-3 and TRBJ1-5; D perhaps matches TRBD1 (6 bases). V was cut by 2 bases and J by 6 bases, with 11 bases left in between. This CDR3 region has 14 residues. Germline loops: CDR1 MNHEY, CDR2 SVGEGT. This CDR3 is CASSYPGDGQPQHF. The CDR3 DNA, read in part, is TGTGCCAGCAGTTACCCAGGGGACGGTCAGCCC.

This clone was observed a few times. The read halts 3 residues ahead of the CDR3 end, with the missing end drawn from the germline J gene. The chain carries TRBV7-9 and TRBJ1-2; possible D gene TRBD1, 5 bases. Germline assignment: CDR1 SEHNR and CDR2 FQNEAQ (reference sequence). The CDR3 covers 14 residues. Trimming left V 4 bases short and J 2 bases short, with 11 bases between. The CDR3 sequence: CASSSLTANYGYTF. Partial CDR3 DNA: TGTGCCAGCAGCTCCCTGACAGCCAACTATGGC.

As concerns this clone: With the read ending 3 residues before the CDR3 end, the germline J gene is used to fill in that end. The J gene is TRBJ2-5, the V gene TRBV19; 9 nucleotides agree with TRBD2. V gave up 7 bases and J gave up 4 bases; unmatched junction bases: 10. Per the germline V gene, CDR1 is LNHDA and CDR2 is SQIVND (reference sequence). The CDR3 has 15 amino acids. Here the CDR3 reads CASTQGLAGLETQYF. The sequenced CDR3 bases are TGTGCCAGTACCCAGGGGCTAGCGGGATTAGAGACC.

This clone has ten or more counts. The read gets to within 3 residues of the CDR3 end, and the germline J gene fills in the rest. V and J are TRBV20-1 and TRBJ2-7, with D tentatively TRBD1 (6 bases). Germline V gene data show CDR1 as DFQATT and CDR2 as SNEGSKA (reference sequence). The CDR3 covers 12 residues. Trimming stripped 6 bases from V and 2 bases from J, with 11 bases between. The covered CDR3 bases are TGCAGTGCGGCCAGGGGTCCCTACGAG. Protein sequence: CSAARGPYE. The entire CDR3 reads CSAARGPYEQYF.

About this clone: The DNA ends 3 residues before the CDR3 does, and the rest of the CDR3 is filled in from the germline J gene. This sequence joins TRBV19 and TRBJ1-4, with 8 bases fitting TRBD1. Germline V CDR1 and CDR2: LNHDA, SQIVND (reference sequence). The CDR3 covers 16 residues. The CDR3 region is CASSIDIQGARNELFF. The sequenced part of the CDR3 DNA is TGTGCCAGTAGTATAGATATTCAGGGGGCAAGAAATGAA.